This TCR beta chain is from a study of blood T cell repertoires in COVID-19. Study-wide background: Acute and convalescent COVID-19 specimens originated in the United States, Italy and Spain. PBMCs, B-cell-depleted T cells, or T cells were the source of the cDNA or gDNA that made up the material.

The CDR3 covers 15 residues. Trimming cost V 4 bases and J 1 base; bases outside gene matches: 5. Germline V gives CDR1 SGHTS, CDR2 YDEGEE. As handled by the study authors: The assay estimated nucleated cells by amplifying reference gene primers. Clones were sequenced by immunoSEQ multiplex PCR, and TCRdb holds only the in-frame ones, with some missing. The V and J calls and clone size were taken over from that table, and D and trimming were inferred from the DNA. The sample shows 160,000 or so clones, roughly nine tenths of them seen only once. The chain links TRBV5-8 to TRBJ1-5, with 7 bases identical to TRBD1. Sequencing was done on a sample of peripheral blood. The receptor was derived from a woman aged 70-85 years with acute or convalescent COVID-19. CDR3 sequence reads: CASSPGQSSNQPQHF. The CDR3, as DNA: TGTGCCAGCAGCCCGGGACAGTCCAGCAATCAGCCCCAGCATTTT. Using reference TRBV5-8 and TRBJ1-5 for the parts outside the CDR3, the full variable domain is EAGVTQSPTHLIKTRGQQATLRCSPISGHTSVYWYQQALGLGLQFLLWYDEGEERNRGNFPPRFSGRQFPNYSSELNVNALELEDSALYLCASSPGQSSNQPQHFGDGTRLSIL.